This entry features one T cell receptor beta chain sequence. What it recognizes is unknown. This specimen belongs to a study of T cell responses to AZD1222 COVID-19 vaccine. General study results and limits: Close to half of all spike-specific TCRs reportedly target regions of the variants that are unmutated. Females outnumbered males among donors, who were mostly white British; clonal diversity was possibly underestimated.

Sequenced by immunoSEQ multiplex PCR; TCRdb stores in-frame clones only, minus some. The sample carries more than 75,000 clones, about nine tenths recorded once. Germline CDR1 SNHLY, CDR2 FYNNEI. Trimming stripped 7 bases from V and 0 bases from J, with 10 bases between. The CDR3 consists of 15 residues. The V call is TRBV2, the J call TRBJ2-6; D is unresolved. The specimen comprised peripheral blood, sampled 28 days after the second AZD1222 dose. This clonotype originated in an adult who received the AZD1222 COVID-19 vaccine. CDR3 in amino acids: CASKMVSSGANVLTF. CDR3 DNA: TGTGCCAGCAAGATGGTGAGCTCTGGGGCCAACGTCCTGACTTTC.